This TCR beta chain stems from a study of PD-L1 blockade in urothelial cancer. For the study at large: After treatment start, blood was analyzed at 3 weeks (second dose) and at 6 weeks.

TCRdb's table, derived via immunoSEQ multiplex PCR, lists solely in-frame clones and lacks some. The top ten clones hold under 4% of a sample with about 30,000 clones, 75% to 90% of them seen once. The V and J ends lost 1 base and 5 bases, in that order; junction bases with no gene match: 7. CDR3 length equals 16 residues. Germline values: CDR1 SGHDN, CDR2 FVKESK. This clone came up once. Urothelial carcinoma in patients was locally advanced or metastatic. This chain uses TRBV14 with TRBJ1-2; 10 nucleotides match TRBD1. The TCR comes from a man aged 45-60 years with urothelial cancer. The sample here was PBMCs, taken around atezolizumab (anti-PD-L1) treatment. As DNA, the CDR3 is TGTGCCAGCAGCCAAGTCCCGGGACAGGGGATTTATGGCTACACCTTC. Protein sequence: CASSQVPGQGIYGYTF.